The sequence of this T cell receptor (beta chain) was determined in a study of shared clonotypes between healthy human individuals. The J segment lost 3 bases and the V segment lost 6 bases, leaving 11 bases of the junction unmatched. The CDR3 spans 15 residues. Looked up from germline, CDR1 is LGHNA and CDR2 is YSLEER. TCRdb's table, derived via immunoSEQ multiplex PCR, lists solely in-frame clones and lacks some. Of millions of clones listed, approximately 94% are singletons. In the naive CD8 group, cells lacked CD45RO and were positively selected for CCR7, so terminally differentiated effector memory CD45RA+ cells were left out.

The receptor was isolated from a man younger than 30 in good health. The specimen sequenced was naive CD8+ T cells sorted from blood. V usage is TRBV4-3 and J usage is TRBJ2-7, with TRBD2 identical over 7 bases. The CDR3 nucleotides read TGCGCCAGCAGTGAGCGGGATCACCAATACTACGAGCAGTACTTC. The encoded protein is CASSERDHQYYEQYF.